The next 30 T cell receptor beta chains were all read from a single sample in a study of blood T cell repertoires in COVID-19. Only in-frame clones appear in the TCRdb table, and some are missing; sequencing was by immunoSEQ multiplex PCR. The sample gives some 220,000 clones, 80% of which show up once; 9.5% to 15% is in the top ten. The source material was peripheral blood. These receptors came from a human donor in a cohort sampled during active COVID-19.

The chain employs TRBV9 and TRBJ1-4; 9 positions agree with TRBD1. Trimming cost V 3 bases and J 6 bases; bases outside gene matches: 6. CDR1 SGDLS and CDR2 YYNGEE come from the germline V gene. The CDR3 has 15 residues. The CDR3, as DNA: TGTGCCAGCAGCGAACAGGGGGCGCCATATGAAAAACTGTTTTTT. Protein: CASSEQGAPYEKLFF.

The chain is built from TRBV28 and TRBJ2-7; TRBD1 matches at 7 bases. The CDR3 runs to 13 residues. Looked up from germline, CDR1 is MDHEN and CDR2 is SYDVKM. The junction had 8 bases not matched to a gene; V was cut back by 3 bases and J by 9 bases. CDR3 sequence: CASSLAGGRSQYF. CDR3 DNA sequence: TGTGCCAGCAGTTTGGCAGGGGGTCGTTCGCAGTACTTC.

The V and J genes are TRBV24-1 and TRBJ1-1, with D unresolved. The CDR3 is 13 residues long. Trimming took 0 bases from V and 2 from J, leaving 3 bases between them. CDR1 and CDR2 from the germline V gene are KGHDR and SFDVKD. The CDR3 sequence: CATSDLQNTEAFF. In DNA form, the CDR3 reads TGTGCCACCAGTGATTTGCAAAACACTGAAGCTTTCTTT.

V is TRBV5-1 and J is TRBJ2-3, with 9 bases fitting TRBD2. This CDR3 contains 16 residues. V trimming: 3 bases; J trimming: 3 bases; junction bases outside the gene matches: 8. Germline V CDR1 and CDR2: SGHRS, YFSETQ. CDR3 bases: TGCGCCAGCAGCTCGGAGGGCGGGAGGGCGACAGATACGCAGTATTTT. Its protein is CASSSEGGRATDTQYF.

V usage is TRBV28 and J usage is TRBJ2-1; TRBD2 aligns across 7 bases. The CDR3 is made up of 17 amino acids. The germline gives CDR1 MDHEN, CDR2 SYDVKM. Trimming at V came to 5 bases and at J to 0 bases, leaving 10 bases not matched to a gene. CDR3 nucleotides: TGTGCCAGCAGTCTAGGCCGGGGGGTGAGCTCCTACAATGAGCAGTTCTTC. This encodes CASSLGRGVSSYNEQFF.

V gene TRBV25-1 combines with J gene TRBJ1-2; TRBD1 aligns across 8 bases. The length of the CDR3 is 13 residues. Germline V gives CDR1 MGHDK, CDR2 SYGVNS. V lost 3 bases, J lost 5 bases, and 2 bases stayed unmatched. CDR3 protein: CASSEGQAYGYTF. The CDR3 nucleotides are TGTGCCAGCAGTGAGGGACAGGCGTATGGCTACACCTTC.

The genes are TRBV30 and TRBJ2-7, with a possible D match to TRBD2 (5 bases). The CDR3 is 14 amino acids. Looked up from germline, CDR1 is GTSNPN and CDR2 is SVGIG (reference sequence). The V and J ends lost 1 base and 4 bases respectively, with 14 bases between them. The CDR3 protein is CAWSGGIWVYEQYF. CDR3 DNA sequence: TGTGCCTGGAGTGGAGGGATCTGGGTATACGAGCAGTACTTC.

The chain combines TRBV9 with TRBJ1-2, with D possibly being TRBD1 (5 bases). The V gene lost 2 bases and the J gene lost 7 bases, with 24 bases spanning the gap. The germline CDR1 and CDR2 sequences are SGDLS and YYNGEE. CDR3 length: 17 amino acids. CDR3: CASSVAGTTSPTSGYTF. DNA for the CDR3: TGTGCCAGCAGCGTTGCCGGGACTACCAGCCCTACCTCTGGCTACACCTTC.

The chain uses TRBV7-2 and TRBJ2-5; 14 bases agree with TRBD2. Germline V gene sequence: CDR1 SGHTA, CDR2 FQGNSA. V trimming: 5 bases; J trimming: 4 bases; junction bases outside the gene matches: 6. The CDR3 length is 16 residues. This CDR3 reads CASSLTGTSGRETQYF. In DNA, the CDR3 is TGTGCCAGCAGCCTTACCGGGACTAGCGGGAGAGAGACCCAGTACTTC.

Turning to this clone: At one of its ends the junction is not consistent with the germline gene, which may arise from a read error. This chain links TRBV4-3 with TRBJ2-3; 13 bases line up with TRBD2. This CDR3 is 15 amino acids long. Per the germline V gene, CDR1 is LGHNA and CDR2 is YSLEER. In nucleotides, the CDR3 is TGCGCCAGCAGCCAAGAGCGGACTAGCGGGGGACCTCTGAATTTT. Its protein is CASSQERTSGGPLNF.

The rearrangement uses TRBV20-1 and TRBJ2-3; TRBD2 matches 7 bases. V trimming: 6 bases; J trimming: 4 bases; junction bases outside the gene matches: 7. Germline CDR1 DFQATT, CDR2 SNEGSKA (reference sequence). This CDR3 comprises 13 residues. The CDR3, as DNA: TGCAGTGCCAGTGGGGGGGAGGCAGATACGCAGTATTTT. This gives the protein CSASGGEADTQYF.

The CDR3 nucleotides read TGTGCCAGCCGCTTAGGACAGTACGAGCAGTTCTTC. It specifies CASRLGQYEQFF. The chain has TRBV25-1 and TRBJ2-1; TRBD1 might be the D (6 bases). This CDR3 spans 12 amino acids. Germline CDR1 is MGHDK and CDR2 is SYGVNS. Deletions cut 8 bases from V and 10 bases from J, with 15 bases between.

CDR3 sequence: CASRVEQVYGYTF. Written as DNA, the CDR3 is TGTGCCAGCAGAGTTGAGCAGGTCTATGGCTACACCTTC. The chain combines TRBV2 with TRBJ1-2, with D hard to call. Trimming took 6 bases from V and 4 from J, leaving 12 bases between them. The germline V gene has CDR1 SNHLY and CDR2 FYNNEI. This CDR3 has 13 residues.

V usage is TRBV18 and J usage is TRBJ1-3, with TRBD1 as a possible D gene (6 bases). Germline V lookup: CDR1 KGHSH, CDR2 LQKENI. The CDR3 totals 16 residues. V was cut by 2 bases and J by 3 bases, with 14 bases left in between. The CDR3 DNA reads TGTGCCAGCTCACCAAATCTGGGACAAGGTGGAAACACCATATATTTT. Encoded protein: CASSPNLGQGGNTIYF.

The V call is TRBV27, the J call TRBJ1-1; 7 nucleotides agree with TRBD1. This CDR3 is built from 16 residues. CDR1 MNHEY and CDR2 SMNVEV come from the germline V gene (reference sequence). The ends lost 5 bases at V and 1 base at J; junction bases unmatched: 10. The CDR3 bases are TGTGCCAGCAGTAACTCGCCAGGGGGTGGGAACACTGAAGCTTTCTTT. Its translation: CASSNSPGGGNTEAFF.

This clone was seen a handful of times. The J gene is TRBJ2-7, the V gene TRBV4-3; 7 nucleotides line up with TRBD1. The trim removed 4 bases at V and 0 bases at J, leaving 3 bases unmatched. Germline values: CDR1 LGHNA, CDR2 YSLEER. The CDR3 contains 14 residues. In nucleotides, the CDR3 is TGCGCCAGCAGCCCAGGACAGGTCTCCTACGAGCAGTACTTC. Encoded protein: CASSPGQVSYEQYF.

This chain joins TRBV3-1 (or the pseudogene TRBV3-2) and TRBJ1-1, with a weak D call TRBD1 (5 bases). CDR1 and CDR2 (germline): LGHDT, YNNKEL (reference sequence). The CDR3 is 16 amino acids. The germline V and J ends were trimmed by 1 base and 1 base, with 13 bases remaining between them. CDR3 in DNA: TGTGCCAGCAGCCAAGCCCGAGGGAGGGGGAACACTGAAGCTTTCTTT. Translation gives CASSQARGRGNTEAFF.

The V and J genes are TRBV15 and TRBJ1-2; TRBD1 agrees at 12 bases. Germline assignment: CDR1 LNHNV and CDR2 YYDKDF (reference sequence). V gave up 5 bases and J gave up 8 bases; unmatched junction bases: 6. The CDR3 spans 14 residues. The CDR3 DNA follows: TGTGCCACCAGCCCCGGGACAGGGGGCGCCGGCTACACCTTC. Protein product: CATSPGTGGAGYTF.

This chain joins TRBV7-9 and TRBJ1-2; TRBD1 might be the D (5 bases). The CDR3 spans 13 residues. The V end was cut by 5 bases, the J end by 7 bases, with 14 bases between. In germline, CDR1 is SEHNR, CDR2 FQNEAQ (reference sequence). CDR3 region: CASSPLGGFGYTF. CDR3 DNA: TGTGCCAGCAGCCCCTTGGGGGGGTTTGGCTACACCTTC.

This clone is a singleton in its sample. The chain couples TRBV12-5 to TRBJ1-1; D unresolved. This CDR3 is built from 13 residues. The germline gives CDR1 LGHNT, CDR2 FRNRAP. Between the trimmed V and J ends, which lost 6 bases and 8 bases, there was a span of 16 bases. This chain's CDR3 is CASGGRWAGEAFF. The CDR3, as DNA: TGTGCTAGTGGGGGAAGGTGGGCGGGCGAAGCTTTCTTT.

The chain links TRBV2 to TRBJ2-1; 9 bases align to TRBD2. From germline, CDR1 is SNHLY and CDR2 FYNNEI. This CDR3 has 15 residues. V shed 2 bases, J shed 9 bases, and the junction held 8 bases outside the gene matches. The DNA of the CDR3 is TGTGCCAGCAGTGAATATGGTAGCGGGGGTGGTGAGCAGTTCTTC. This translates into CASSEYGSGGGEQFF.

The V gene is TRBV14, the J gene TRBJ1-1; D unresolved. The CDR3 extends over 13 amino acids. Deletions cut 2 bases from V and 7 bases from J, with 11 bases between. CDR1 and CDR2 (germline): SGHDN, FVKESK. The CDR3 DNA sequence: TGTGCCAGCAGCCAATGGGAGGGCAGTGAAGCTTTCTTT. Amino acid sequence: CASSQWEGSEAFF.

DNA of the CDR3: TGCAGCGTTAGAACGGGGGGCACTGAAGCTTTCTTT. This gives the protein CSVRTGGTEAFF. V gene TRBV29-1 combines with J gene TRBJ1-1; D possibly corresponds to TRBD1 (5 bases). Germline V lookup: CDR1 SQVTM, CDR2 ANQGSEA. V dropped 5 bases and J dropped 4 bases, with 11 bases sitting between them. CDR3 length: 12 amino acids.

The chain joins TRBV24-1 to TRBJ2-1; no reliable D call. From germline, CDR1 is KGHDR and CDR2 SFDVKD. Trimming left V 3 bases short and J 0 bases short, with 8 bases between. This CDR3 is built from 15 residues. The CDR3 DNA follows: TGTGCCACCAGTGATAGGCGCGGCTCCTACAATGAGCAGTTCTTC. This translates into CATSDRRGSYNEQFF.

The chain couples TRBV28 to TRBJ2-5; possibly TRBD2 for D (6 bases). The CDR3 runs 16 residues. Trimming removed 1 base from V and 2 bases from J, with 14 bases in between. Germline assignment: CDR1 MDHEN and CDR2 SYDVKM. CDR3: CASSLLSGPAQETQYF. DNA of the CDR3: TGTGCCAGCAGTTTATTGAGCGGGCCAGCTCAAGAGACCCAGTACTTC.

This clone was seen only once. The chain has TRBV28 and TRBJ1-1, with a weak D call TRBD1 (5 bases). Germline loops: CDR1 MDHEN, CDR2 SYDVKM. V was clipped by 6 bases and J by 2 bases, with 10 bases between them. The CDR3 spans 13 residues. The CDR3 sequence is CASSHRGNTEAFF. The CDR3 nucleotides are TGTGCCAGCAGCCATAGGGGAAACACTGAAGCTTTCTTT.

This chain connects TRBV2 to TRBJ2-1; TRBD2 matches 14 bases. CDR1 and CDR2 from the germline V gene are SNHLY and FYNNEI. This CDR3 is 18 amino acids long. The ends lost 6 bases at V and 4 bases at J; junction bases unmatched: 11. CDR3 amino acids: CASSGTSGGPIRYNEQFF. CDR3 bases: TGTGCCAGCAGCGGGACTAGCGGGGGTCCTATACGTTACAATGAGCAGTTCTTC.

In this sample, this clone turned up once. This chain uses TRBV7-2 with TRBJ1-2; 9 bases agree with TRBD1. The CDR3 is made up of 15 amino acids. Per germline, CDR1 SGHTA and CDR2 FQGNSA. The ends lost 2 bases at V and 8 bases at J; junction bases unmatched: 9. The CDR3 is CASSLFWDRVFGYTF. DNA of the CDR3: TGTGCCAGCAGCTTATTTTGGGACAGGGTTTTCGGCTACACCTTC. Filled out from reference TRBV7-2 and TRBJ1-2, the complete variable domain reads GAGVSQSPSNKVTEKGKDVELRCDPISGHTALYWYRQSLGQGLEFLIYFQGNSAPDKSGLPSDRFSAERTGGSVSTLTIQRTQQEDSAVYLCASSLFWDRVFGYTFGSGTRLTVV.

The rearrangement joins TRBV5-3 to TRBJ2-7, with 10 positions matching TRBD1. TRBV5-3 is identified as an open reading frame with a role that is uncertain. The CDR3 runs 15 residues. With 3 bases clipped from V and 3 bases from J, the junction kept 6 bases outside the gene matches. The CDR3 bases are TGTGCCAGAAGCTCCTCGGGACAGGGGATCTACGAGCAGTACTTC. Its translation is CARSSSGQGIYEQYF.

This clone is a singleton in its sample. CDR3 region: CASSLRDSQETQYF. CDR3 nucleotides: TGCGCCAGCAGCTTGCGCGACTCGCAGGAGACCCAGTACTTC. The rearrangement links TRBV5-1 to TRBJ2-5; D uncertain. The CDR3 loop spans 14 amino acids. V was clipped by 1 base and J by 5 bases, with 12 bases between them. Germline lookup yields CDR1 SGHRS and CDR2 YFSETQ.